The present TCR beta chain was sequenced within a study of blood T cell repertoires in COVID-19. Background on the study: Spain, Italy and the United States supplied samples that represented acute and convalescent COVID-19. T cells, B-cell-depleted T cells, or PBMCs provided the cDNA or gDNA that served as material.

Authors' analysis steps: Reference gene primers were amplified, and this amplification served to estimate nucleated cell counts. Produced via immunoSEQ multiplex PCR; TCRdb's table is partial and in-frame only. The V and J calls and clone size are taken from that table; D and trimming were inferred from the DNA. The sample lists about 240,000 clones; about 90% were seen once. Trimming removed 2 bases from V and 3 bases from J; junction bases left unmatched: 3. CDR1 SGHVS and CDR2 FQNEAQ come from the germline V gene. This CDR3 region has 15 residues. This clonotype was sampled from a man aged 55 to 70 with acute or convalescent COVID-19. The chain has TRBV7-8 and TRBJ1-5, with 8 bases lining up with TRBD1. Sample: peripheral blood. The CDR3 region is CASSLTGGPNQPQHF. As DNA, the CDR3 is TGTGCCAGCAGCTTAACAGGGGGACCCAATCAGCCCCAGCATTTT.